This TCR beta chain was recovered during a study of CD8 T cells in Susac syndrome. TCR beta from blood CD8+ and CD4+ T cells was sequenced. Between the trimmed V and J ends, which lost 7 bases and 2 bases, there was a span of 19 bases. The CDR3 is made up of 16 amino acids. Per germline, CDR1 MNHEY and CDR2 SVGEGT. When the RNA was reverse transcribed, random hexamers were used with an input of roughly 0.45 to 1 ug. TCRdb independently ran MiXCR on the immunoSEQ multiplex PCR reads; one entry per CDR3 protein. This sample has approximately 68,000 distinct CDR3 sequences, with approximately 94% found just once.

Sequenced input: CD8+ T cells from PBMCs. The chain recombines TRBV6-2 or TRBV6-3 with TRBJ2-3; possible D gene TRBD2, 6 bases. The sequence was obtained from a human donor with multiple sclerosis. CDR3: CASTLYNRELTDTQYF. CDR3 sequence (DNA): TGTGCCAGCACCCTGTACAACCGGGAGCTCACAGATACGCAGTATTTT.